This entry lists 8 T cell receptor beta chains sequenced from one sample in a study of shared clonotypes between healthy human individuals. Sequencing used immunoSEQ multiplex PCR; TCRdb keeps in-frame clones, though not all of them. The sample includes 550,000 to 750,000 clones, about 90% seen only once; the top ten take approximately 24%. Terminally differentiated effector memory CD45RA+ cells were left out of the naive CD8 fraction, which was CD45RO-negative and positively selected for CCR7. The specimen sequenced was naive CD8+ T cells sorted from blood. These receptor sequences come from a man younger than 45 in good health.

DNA for the CDR3: TGCGCCAGCAGCTTGGACCTCGGGTTGGCCAACGTCCTGACTTTC. Translated: CASSLDLGLANVLTF. The chain has TRBV5-1 and TRBJ2-6; D is unresolved. Trimming removed 0 bases from V and 6 bases from J, with 10 bases in between. CDR1 is SGHRS and CDR2 is YFSETQ in the germline V gene. The CDR3 has 15 amino acids.

The chain couples TRBV14 to TRBJ2-7, with D unresolved. Germline assignment: CDR1 SGHDN and CDR2 FVKESK. V shed 5 bases and J shed 6 bases, with 14 bases lying between them. The CDR3 is made up of 13 amino acids. DNA of the CDR3: TGTGCCAGCAGCAGGTGGACCGGGCTCGAGCAGTACTTC. It translates to CASSRWTGLEQYF. The full variable domain, its missing parts supplied by reference TRBV14 and TRBJ2-7, is EAGVTQFPSHSVIEKGQTVTLRCDPISGHDNLYWYRRVMGKEIKFLLHFVKESKQDESGMPNNRFLAERTGGTYSTLKVQPAELEDSGVYFCASSRWTGLEQYFGPGTRLTVT.

The chain employs TRBV10-2 and TRBJ1-1; D is undetermined. The CDR3 is 13 residues long. Trimming removed 6 bases from V and 0 bases from J, with 8 bases in between. The germline V gene encodes CDR1 WSHSY and CDR2 SAAADI. The CDR3 DNA sequence: TGCGCCAGCAGGGCAGACATGAACACTGAAGCTTTCTTT. Residues: CASRADMNTEAFF.

The rearrangement uses TRBV7-9 and TRBJ2-3; D remains unclear. The CDR3 loop spans 15 amino acids. Germline loops: CDR1 SEHNR, CDR2 FQNEAQ (reference sequence). The V gene lost 1 base and the J gene lost 2 bases, with 10 bases spanning the gap. The CDR3 region is CASSLDTDLTDTQYF. DNA for the CDR3: TGTGCCAGCAGCTTAGACACAGACCTCACAGATACGCAGTATTTT.

The chain recombines TRBV10-3 with TRBJ2-1, with TRBD2 identical over 7 bases. Per germline, CDR1 ENHRY and CDR2 SYGVKD. The CDR3 contains 13 residues. V was pared by 7 bases and J by 2 bases, with 2 bases of the junction left unmatched. CDR3 residues: CAITRETYNEQFF. For the CDR3, the DNA is TGTGCCATCACGCGGGAGACCTACAATGAGCAGTTCTTC.

This chain connects TRBV11-2 to TRBJ2-7, with 9 bases aligning to TRBD1. Germline trimming cut 6 bases from V and 4 bases from J; bases unmatched to any gene: 4. The CDR3 has 13 residues. The germline V gene encodes CDR1 SGHAT and CDR2 FQNNGV. CDR3 region: CASRPGTGYEQYF. The CDR3 DNA is TGTGCCAGCAGGCCCGGGACAGGGTACGAGCAGTACTTC. Supplemented by reference TRBV11-2 and TRBJ2-7, the full variable domain reads EAGVAQSPRYKIIEKRQSVAFWCNPISGHATLYWYQQILGQGPKLLIQFQNNGVVDDSQLPKDRFSAERLKGVDSTLKIQPAKLEDSAVYLCASRPGTGYEQYFGPGTRLTVT.

The chain couples TRBV4-1 to TRBJ1-2; D not certain. The length of the CDR3 is 15 residues. The germline CDR1 and CDR2 sequences are MGHRA and YSYEKL. V was clipped by 1 base and J by 3 bases, with 12 bases between them. As DNA, the CDR3 is TGCGCCAGCAGCCAAGGCCTTCGAGATTACTATGGCTACACCTTC. As protein: CASSQGLRDYYGYTF.

The chain joins TRBV2 to TRBJ1-4, with D unclear. Between the trimmed V and J ends, which lost 4 bases and 8 bases, there was a span of 2 bases. Germline-derived CDR1 and CDR2 are SNHLY and FYNNEI. The CDR3 loop spans 10 amino acids. The CDR3, as DNA: TGTGCCAGCAGTGTCGAAAAACTGTTTTTT. Translating gives CASSVEKLFF. The variable domain in full, completed from reference TRBV2 and TRBJ1-4, reads EPEVTQTPSHQVTQMGQEVILRCVPISNHLYFYWYRQILGQKVEFLVSFYNNEISEKSEIFDDQFSVERPDGSNFTLKIRSTKLEDSAMYFCASSVEKLFFGSGTQLSVL.